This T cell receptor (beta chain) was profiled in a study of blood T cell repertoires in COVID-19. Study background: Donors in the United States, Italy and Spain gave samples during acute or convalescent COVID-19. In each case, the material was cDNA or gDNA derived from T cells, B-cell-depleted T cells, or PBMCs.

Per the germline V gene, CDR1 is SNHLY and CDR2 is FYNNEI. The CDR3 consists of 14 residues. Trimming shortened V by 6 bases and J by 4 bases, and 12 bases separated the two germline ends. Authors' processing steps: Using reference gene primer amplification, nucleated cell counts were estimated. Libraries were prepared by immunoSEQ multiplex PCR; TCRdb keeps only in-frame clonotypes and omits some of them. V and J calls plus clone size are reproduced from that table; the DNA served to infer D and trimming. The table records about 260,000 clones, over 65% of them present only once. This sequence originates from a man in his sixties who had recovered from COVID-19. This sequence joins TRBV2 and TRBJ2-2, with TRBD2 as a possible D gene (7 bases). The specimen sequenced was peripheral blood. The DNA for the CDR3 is TGTGCCAGCAGGGGGGGGCTCGGCACCGGGGAGCTGTTTTTT. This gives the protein CASRGGLGTGELFF.